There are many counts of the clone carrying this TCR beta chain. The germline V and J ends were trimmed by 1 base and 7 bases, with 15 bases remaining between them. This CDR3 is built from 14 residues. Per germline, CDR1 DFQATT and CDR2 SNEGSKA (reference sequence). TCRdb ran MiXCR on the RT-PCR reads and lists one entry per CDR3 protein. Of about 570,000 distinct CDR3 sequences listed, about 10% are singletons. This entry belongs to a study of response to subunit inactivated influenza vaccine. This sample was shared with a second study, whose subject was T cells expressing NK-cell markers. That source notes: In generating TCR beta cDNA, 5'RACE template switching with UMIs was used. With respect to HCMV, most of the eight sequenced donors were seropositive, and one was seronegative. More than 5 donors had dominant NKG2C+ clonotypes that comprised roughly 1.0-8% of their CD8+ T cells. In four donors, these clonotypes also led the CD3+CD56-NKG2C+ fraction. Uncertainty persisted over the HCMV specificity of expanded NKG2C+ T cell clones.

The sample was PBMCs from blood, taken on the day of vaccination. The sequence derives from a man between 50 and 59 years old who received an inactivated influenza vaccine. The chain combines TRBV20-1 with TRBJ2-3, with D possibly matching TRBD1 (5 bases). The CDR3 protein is CSARVGAAANTQYF. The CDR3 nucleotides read TGCAGTGCTAGAGTAGGGGCCGCCGCGAATACGCAGTATTTT.